This T cell receptor beta chain was identified during a study of blood T cell repertoires in COVID-19. Study background: Samples came from the United States, Italy and Spain, spanning acute and convalescent COVID-19. Nucleic acid was either cDNA or gDNA, and it came from T cells, B-cell-depleted T cells, or PBMCs.

Authors' processing steps: Amplification from reference gene primers served as the basis for estimated nucleated cell counts. The method was immunoSEQ multiplex PCR; TCRdb's version includes in-frame clones alone and lacks a portion of them. V, J and clone size reflect that table, while D and trimming were determined from the DNA. Of 150,000 or so clones detected, roughly 80% appear once; the ten largest clones hold approximately 30%. This clone was observed once. V gave up 4 bases and J gave up 8 bases; unmatched junction bases: 4. Germline-derived CDR1 and CDR2 are SGHVS and FQNEAQ. The CDR3 covers 15 residues.

The clonotype comes from a woman aged 60-75 years with acute or convalescent COVID-19. The chain carries TRBV7-8 and TRBJ2-1, with 14 positions matching TRBD2. The specimen was peripheral blood. CDR3 protein: CASSSGLAGVDEQFF. The CDR3 bases are TGTGCCAGCAGCTCGGGACTAGCGGGGGTTGATGAGCAGTTCTTC. The whole variable domain, filled in from reference TRBV7-8 and TRBJ2-1, reads GAGVSQSPRYKVAKRGQDVALRCDPISGHVSLFWYQQALGQGPEFLTYFQNEAQLDKSGLPSDRFFAERPEGSVSTLKIQRTQQEDSAVYLCASSSGLAGVDEQFFGPGTRLTVL.